What follows are 16 T cell receptor beta chains derived from one specimen sequenced in a study of blood T cells in healthy people across ages. Together with a sample-barcoded 5' primer, a J-beta primer mix was included in a second PCR lasting about 7 to 11 cycles. TCRdb redid the calling of the 5' RACE reads with MiXCR, one entry per CDR3 protein. The sample has around 1.5 million distinct CDR3 sequences; approximately 60% are singletons. Sequencing used blood. The receptors shown here come from a man aged 18 to 29 in good health.

The chain couples TRBV7-2 to TRBJ2-3, with D possibly TRBD1 on 5 matching bases. Germline V gene sequence: CDR1 SGHTA, CDR2 FQGNSA. The CDR3 is made up of 17 amino acids. Trimming shortened V by 1 base and J by 0 bases, and 14 bases separated the two germline ends. CDR3 DNA sequence: TGTGCCAGCAGCTTAGATTCCGGACAATCTAGCACAGATACGCAGTATTTT. Residues: CASSLDSGQSSTDTQYF.

The chain recombines TRBV9 with TRBJ2-7; maybe TRBD2 (5 bases). Trimming took 4 bases from V and 0 from J, leaving 23 bases between them. CDR3 size: 18 residues. The germline gives CDR1 SGDLS, CDR2 YYNGEE. The CDR3 reads CASSPDQAFVGSSYEQYF. The CDR3 bases are TGTGCCAGCAGCCCGGATCAAGCCTTCGTTGGGAGCTCCTACGAGCAGTACTTC.

The J gene is TRBJ2-5, the V gene TRBV7-9; no clear D gene. Germline V gene lookup returns CDR1 SEHNR and CDR2 FQNEAQ (reference sequence). This CDR3 contains 12 residues. With 6 bases removed from V and 1 base from J, the gap between germline ends came to 6 bases. CDR3 sequence (DNA): TGTGCCAGCAGGCCTCTCCAAGAGACCCAGTACTTC. This codes for CASRPLQETQYF.

The V and J genes are TRBV7-9 and TRBJ2-7; D remains unclear. The germline V gene encodes CDR1 SEHNR and CDR2 FQNEAQ (reference sequence). Trimming removed 5 bases at V and 6 bases at J, with 11 bases between. The CDR3 loop spans 12 amino acids. This chain's CDR3 is CASSTVNTEQYF. The CDR3 DNA follows: TGTGCCAGCAGCACCGTGAACACCGAGCAGTACTTC.

The rearrangement uses TRBV5-1 and TRBJ2-5; 8 bases align to TRBD1. Germline assignment: CDR1 SGHRS and CDR2 YFSETQ. Germline trimming cut 4 bases from V and 5 bases from J; bases unmatched to any gene: 10. The CDR3 has 15 amino acids. CDR3 coding DNA: TGCGCCAGCAGCCCCGACCGGACAGGGTGGGAGACCCAGTACTTC. Translation gives CASSPDRTGWETQYF.

This chain links TRBV7-2 with TRBJ2-3; tentative D call: TRBD2 (5 bases). V was clipped by 5 bases and J by 2 bases, with 20 bases between them. Germline CDR1 reads SGHTA; CDR2 reads FQGNSA. The CDR3 contains 17 residues. The CDR3 reads CASSISGPAAYTDTQYF. CDR3 DNA: TGTGCCAGCAGCATCTCCGGGCCAGCGGCATACACAGATACGCAGTATTTT.

This clonotype was seen only a few times. Relative to the germline gene, one junction end is altered; a read error may explain this. The gene calls are TRBV5-1 and TRBJ1-4, with 9 nucleotides matching TRBD1. Germline loops: CDR1 SGHRS, CDR2 YFSETQ. The CDR3 runs to 14 residues. CDR3 sequence reads: CASSFGQGNEKLFF. As DNA, the CDR3 is TGTGCCAGCAGTTTTGGACAGGGGAACGAAAAACTGTTTTTT.

The chain has TRBV3-1 and TRBJ2-7, with D maybe TRBD1 (6 bases). The DNA end is a closer match to TRBJ2-5, so the J assignment may be wrong. In germline, CDR1 is LGHDT, CDR2 YNNKEL (reference sequence). The CDR3 is made up of 13 amino acids. CDR3 DNA: TGTGCCAGCAGCCAAGAGCAGGGGAAGACCCAGTACTTC. Translating it yields CASSQEQGKTQYF.

This clonotype was detected a few times. The V call is TRBV7-2, the J call TRBJ2-1; possible D gene TRBD2, 6 bases. The V gene's germline CDR1 is SGHTA and CDR2 FQGNSA. V lost 5 bases to trimming and J lost 9 bases, with 20 bases between them. This CDR3 region has 15 residues. CDR3 loop: CASSLSLALGGEQFF. CDR3 bases: TGTGCCAGCAGCCTAAGCTTGGCGTTGGGGGGTGAGCAGTTCTTC.

V is TRBV7-2 and J is TRBJ1-4, with D maybe TRBD1 (5 bases). Germline CDR1 is SGHTA and CDR2 is FQGNSA. Trimming left V 4 bases short and J 4 bases short, with 16 bases between. This CDR3 region has 16 residues. The CDR3 nucleotides read TGTGCCAGCAGCTCCAGTTCAGGGTGGATTAATGAAAAACTGTTTTTT. This sequence encodes CASSSSSGWINEKLFF. Looking up the rest from reference TRBV7-2 and TRBJ1-4 gives the full variable domain: GAGVSQSPSNKVTEKGKDVELRCDPISGHTALYWYRQSLGQGLEFLIYFQGNSAPDKSGLPSDRFSAERTGGSVSTLTIQRTQQEDSAVYLCASSSSSGWINEKLFFGSGTQLSVL.

The V call is TRBV6-5, the J call TRBJ2-2; a weak D match, TRBD2 (5 bases). The germline CDR1 and CDR2 sequences are MNHEY and SVGAGI. The CDR3 length is 13 residues. V was cut by 8 bases and J by 4 bases, with 11 bases left in between. The CDR3 region has the DNA TGTGCCAGCGGACTTGGAGTCACCGGGGAGCTGTTTTTT. Translating it yields CASGLGVTGELFF.

This clonotype was detected only a few times. An end of the junction differs from the germline gene, which may be a read error. The chain uses TRBV5-1 and TRBJ2-1, with D possibly TRBD2 on 6 matching bases. CDR1 and CDR2 (germline): SGHRS, YFSETQ. The CDR3 covers 15 residues. CDR3 bases: TGCGCCAGCACCTTGGAGGGACTGGATTCTAATGAGCAGTTCTTC. Amino acid sequence: CASTLEGLDSNEQFF.

The gene calls are TRBV14 and TRBJ1-2; unclear D gene. V was shortened by 0 bases and J by 8 bases, with 13 bases between the two germline ends. The CDR3 is made up of 14 amino acids. Germline loops: CDR1 SGHDN, CDR2 FVKESK. Here the CDR3 DNA reads TGTGCCAGCAGCCAAGATTTCTTGGTAGGAGGCTACACCTTC. Its translation: CASSQDFLVGGYTF.

This clonotype was seen a handful of times. The rearrangement joins TRBV7-2 to TRBJ2-7; D is possibly TRBD1 or TRBD2 (6 bases each). V was shortened by 3 bases and J by 2 bases, with 14 bases between the two germline ends. The CDR3 totals 15 residues. Germline-derived CDR1 and CDR2 are SGHTA and FQGNSA. The CDR3 DNA follows: TGTGCCAGCAGCTTCAGTCGGGGGCCTGCCTACGAGCAGTACTTC. This gives the protein CASSFSRGPAYEQYF.

This rearrangement joins TRBV25-1 to TRBJ1-4; 9 bases are a match to TRBD1. CDR1 is MGHDK, CDR2 SYGVNS, per germline. CDR3 length equals 13 residues. Losses at the gene ends were 10 bases for V and 8 bases for J; bases not matched to a gene: 8. CDR3 bases: TGTGCCACCACCGGGACAGGGAGGGAAAAACTGTTTTTT. Translating gives CATTGTGREKLFF.

The gene calls are TRBV7-2 and TRBJ1-4; D may be TRBD1 (5 bases). This CDR3 contains 17 residues. With 1 base removed from V and 7 bases from J, the gap between germline ends came to 19 bases. Germline V lookup: CDR1 SGHTA, CDR2 FQGNSA. The CDR3 bases are TGTGCCAGCAGCTTAGATGGTGTAGGGGCCCTGAGTGAAAAACTGTTTTTT. This gives the protein CASSLDGVGALSEKLFF.